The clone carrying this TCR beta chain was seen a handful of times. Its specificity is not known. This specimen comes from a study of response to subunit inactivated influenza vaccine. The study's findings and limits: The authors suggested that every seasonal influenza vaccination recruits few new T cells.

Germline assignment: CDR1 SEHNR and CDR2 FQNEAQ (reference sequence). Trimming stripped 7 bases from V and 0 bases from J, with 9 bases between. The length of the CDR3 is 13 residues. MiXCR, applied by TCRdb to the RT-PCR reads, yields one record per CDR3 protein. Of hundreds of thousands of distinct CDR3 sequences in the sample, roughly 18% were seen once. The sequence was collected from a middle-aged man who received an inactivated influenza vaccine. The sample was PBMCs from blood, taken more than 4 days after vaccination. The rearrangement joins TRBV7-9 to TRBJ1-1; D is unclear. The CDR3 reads CASTPSVNTEAFF. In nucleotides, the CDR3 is TGTGCCAGCACACCCAGCGTGAACACTGAAGCTTTCTTT. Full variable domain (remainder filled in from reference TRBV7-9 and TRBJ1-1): DTGVSQNPRHKITKRGQNVTFRCDPISEHNRLYWYRQTLGQGPEFLTYFQNEAQLEKSRLLSDRFSAERPKGSFSTLEIQRTEQGDSAMYLCASTPSVNTEAFFGQGTRLTVV.